Shown below are 2 T cell receptor beta chains from a single sample sequenced in a study of shared T cell receptors in the human thymus. The data were produced by immunoSEQ multiplex PCR, yet TCRdb's version contains in-frame clones alone and is incomplete. The sample yields approximately 730,000 clones, around 85% seen once. A further study also used this sample, focusing on human thymus T cells.

Source material: thymocytes. These receptors were taken from a girl less than two years old with a congenital heart defect.

The chain combines TRBV18 with TRBJ2-3; 11 bases map to TRBD2. Germline CDR1 and CDR2: KGHSH and LQKENI. The CDR3 is 17 amino acids. Trimming cost V 3 bases and J 6 bases; bases outside gene matches: 11. The CDR3: CASSPVASGGLWDTQYF. CDR3 nucleotides: TGTGCCAGCTCACCTGTTGCTAGCGGGGGGCTTTGGGATACGCAGTATTTT.

The gene calls are TRBV29-1 and TRBJ2-2, with 8 bases that match TRBD1. Germline CDR1 and CDR2: SQVTM and ANQGSEA. CDR3 length: 17 amino acids. The V and J ends lost 3 bases and 1 base, in that order; junction bases with no gene match: 10. The CDR3 spells CSVDLSGTGLNTGELFF. The CDR3, as DNA: TGCAGCGTTGATTTATCCGGGACAGGCCTGAACACCGGGGAGCTGTTTTTT.